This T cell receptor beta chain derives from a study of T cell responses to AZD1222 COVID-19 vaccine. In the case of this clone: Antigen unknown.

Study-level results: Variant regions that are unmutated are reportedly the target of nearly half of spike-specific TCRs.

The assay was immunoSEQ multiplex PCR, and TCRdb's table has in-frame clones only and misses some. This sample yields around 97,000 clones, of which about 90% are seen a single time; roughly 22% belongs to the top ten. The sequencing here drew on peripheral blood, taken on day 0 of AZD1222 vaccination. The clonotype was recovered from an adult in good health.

The CDR3 is CASSQVPGIDSGNTIYF. The CDR3, as DNA: TGCGCCAGCAGCCAAGTACCCGGGATCGACTCTGGAAACACCATATATTTT. The chain combines TRBV4-3 with TRBJ1-3; D call uncertain. The CDR3 runs to 17 residues. Trimming shortened V by 1 base and J by 0 bases, and 13 bases separated the two germline ends. Germline assignment: CDR1 LGHNA and CDR2 YSLEER.